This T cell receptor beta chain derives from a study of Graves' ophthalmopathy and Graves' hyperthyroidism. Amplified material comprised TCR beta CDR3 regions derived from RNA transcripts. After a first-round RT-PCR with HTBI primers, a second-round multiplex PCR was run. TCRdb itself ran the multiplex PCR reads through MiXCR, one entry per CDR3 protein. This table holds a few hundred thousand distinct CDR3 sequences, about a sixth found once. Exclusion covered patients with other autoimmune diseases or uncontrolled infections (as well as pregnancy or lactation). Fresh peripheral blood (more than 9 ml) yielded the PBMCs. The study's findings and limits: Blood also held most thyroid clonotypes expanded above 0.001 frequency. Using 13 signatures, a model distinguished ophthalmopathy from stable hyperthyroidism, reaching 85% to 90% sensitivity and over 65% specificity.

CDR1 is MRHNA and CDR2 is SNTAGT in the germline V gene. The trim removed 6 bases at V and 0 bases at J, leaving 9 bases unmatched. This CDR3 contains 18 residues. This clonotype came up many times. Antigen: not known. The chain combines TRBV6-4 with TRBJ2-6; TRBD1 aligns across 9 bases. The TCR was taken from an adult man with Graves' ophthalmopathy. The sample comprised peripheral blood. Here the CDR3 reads CASSARTGASSGANVLTF. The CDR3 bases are TGTGCCAGCAGCGCTCGGACAGGGGCGAGCTCTGGGGCCAACGTCCTGACTTTC.